This paragraph covers one T cell receptor (beta chain) sequence. The data derive from a study of blood T cell repertoires in COVID-19. Study at large: Specimens from acute and convalescent COVID-19 originated in the United States, Italy and Spain. T cells, B-cell-depleted T cells, or PBMCs provided the cDNA or gDNA that served as material.

As processed by the authors: Reference gene primer amplification in the assay estimated nucleated cell counts. Libraries were prepared by immunoSEQ multiplex PCR; TCRdb keeps only in-frame clonotypes and omits some of them. D and trimming were read from the DNA, whereas the V and J calls and clone size are those reported in that table. This sample has 230,000 or so clones, with about 90% found just once. Germline V gene data show CDR1 as SGHVS and CDR2 as FQNEAQ. CDR3 length equals 11 residues. V was trimmed by 5 bases and J by 5 bases, leaving 6 bases between them. The sequencing sample was made of peripheral blood. This chain uses TRBV7-8 with TRBJ2-5; D is ambiguous. This sequence was found in a man aged 40-49 years with active or convalescent COVID-19. In DNA, the CDR3 is TGTGCCAGCAGCCCCCGGGAGACCCAGTACTTC. Translated: CASSPRETQYF. Together with reference TRBV7-8 and TRBJ2-5, the CDR3 gives the full variable domain: GAGVSQSPRYKVAKRGQDVALRCDPISGHVSLFWYQQALGQGPEFLTYFQNEAQLDKSGLPSDRFFAERPEGSVSTLKIQRTQQEDSAVYLCASSPRETQYFGPGTRLLVL.